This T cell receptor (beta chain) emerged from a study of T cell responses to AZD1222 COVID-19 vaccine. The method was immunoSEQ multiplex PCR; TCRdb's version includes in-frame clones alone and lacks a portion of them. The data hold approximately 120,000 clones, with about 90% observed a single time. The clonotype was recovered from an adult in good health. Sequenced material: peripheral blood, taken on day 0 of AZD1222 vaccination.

Written as DNA, the CDR3 is TGTGCCAGCAGCGCCCAACAGGGGCCCGCTTTCTTT. It encodes CASSAQQGPAFF. The rearrangement uses TRBV13 and TRBJ1-1, with TRBD1 matching over 7 bases. V shed 5 bases and J 11 bases; nucleotides not matched to a gene: 8. The CDR3 loop spans 12 amino acids. Germline loops: CDR1 PRHDT, CDR2 FYEKMQ (reference sequence).